One and the same sample provided the 21 T cell receptor beta chains below, sequenced in a study of T-cell reconstitution after alpha-beta-depleted transplantation in children. Unique molecular identifiers were used in preparing the TCRbeta library. TCRdb re-derived calls from the PCR reads in MiXCR, one entry per CDR3 protein. The sample lists roughly 570,000 distinct CDR3 sequences, 25% to 30% occurring once. The material sequenced was PBMCs, taken before TCRalphabeta/CD19-depleted stem cell transplant. These receptors were collected from a boy younger than two with Wiskott-Aldrich syndrome, due to receive a stem cell transplant.

This chain links TRBV27 with TRBJ1-6; TRBD1 might be the D (6 bases). Germline CDR1 MNHEY, CDR2 SMNVEV (reference sequence). This CDR3 comprises 19 residues. V was trimmed by 2 bases and J by 3 bases, leaving 20 bases between them. CDR3 residues: CASSLGRIQGGDYNSPLHF. CDR3 DNA: TGTGCCAGCAGTTTAGGGCGGATACAGGGAGGAGACTATAATTCACCCCTCCACTTT.

This clonotype was recorded a few times. The chain joins TRBV20-1 to TRBJ2-7; 10 nucleotides line up with TRBD2. J lost 3 bases, V lost 0 bases, and 8 bases had no gene match. CDR1 is DFQATT and CDR2 is SNEGSKA in the germline V gene (reference sequence). The CDR3 loop spans 16 amino acids. The CDR3 loop is CSARDLSGRALYEQYF. CDR3 nucleotide sequence: TGCAGTGCTAGAGATCTCAGCGGGAGGGCCCTCTACGAGCAGTACTTC.

The chain uses TRBV5-1 and TRBJ1-1; the D gene is possibly TRBD1 (5 bases). Trimming stripped 1 base from V and 0 bases from J, with 13 bases between. CDR1 SGHRS and CDR2 YFSETQ come from the germline V gene. This CDR3 has 16 amino acids. The CDR3, as DNA: TGCGCCAGCAGCTTGTTCTGGGGCAGTTTGAACACTGAAGCTTTCTTT. This sequence encodes CASSLFWGSLNTEAFF.

This clonotype was counted only a few times. The V call is TRBV25-1, the J call TRBJ2-5; 11 nucleotides align to TRBD1. The CDR3 contains 16 residues. Germline V lookup: CDR1 MGHDK, CDR2 SYGVNS. The V segment lost 3 bases and the J segment 4 bases; nucleotides outside the gene matches: 7. The CDR3 protein is CASSETRTGGIETQYF. For the CDR3, the DNA is TGTGCCAGCAGTGAGACGAGGACAGGGGGCATAGAGACCCAGTACTTC.

This clonotype was seen more than once but under ten times. This chain links TRBV28 with TRBJ1-5; a weak D match, TRBD1 (5 bases). The V gene's germline CDR1 is MDHEN and CDR2 SYDVKM. The germline V and J ends were trimmed by 5 bases and 2 bases, with 10 bases remaining between them. The CDR3 is 14 residues long. As DNA, the CDR3 is TGTGCCAGCAGTGTCGGCAGGGGCAATCAGCCCCAGCATTTT. It specifies CASSVGRGNQPQHF.

CDR3 nucleotides: TGTGCCAGCAGCCTTTCTCCAACTAATGAAAAACTGTTTTTT. This gives the protein CASSLSPTNEKLFF. The J gene is TRBJ1-4, the V gene TRBV7-2; D not certain. Trimming removed 5 bases from V and 0 bases from J, with 7 bases in between. Per the germline V gene, CDR1 is SGHTA and CDR2 is FQGNSA. CDR3 size: 14 residues.

The chain combines TRBV5-1 with TRBJ2-7, with D perhaps matching TRBD1 (6 bases). The CDR3 is made up of 17 amino acids. V was cut by 0 bases and J by 0 bases, with 16 bases left in between. Germline CDR1 SGHRS, CDR2 YFSETQ. CDR3 amino acids: CASSLGPPQQGSYEQYF. In DNA, the CDR3 is TGCGCCAGCAGCTTGGGCCCCCCACAACAGGGCTCCTACGAGCAGTACTTC.

Only a few counts were recorded for this clonotype. CDR3 protein: CASSFAGYTGELFF. The CDR3 nucleotides are TGTGCCAGCAGCTTTGCGGGATACACCGGGGAGCTGTTTTTT. J is TRBJ2-2 and V is TRBV7-7; a weak D match, TRBD2 (6 bases). The ends were cut back, 3 bases at V and 3 bases at J, with 8 bases in the middle. CDR1 and CDR2 from the germline V gene are SSHAT and FNYEAQ (reference sequence). The CDR3 extends over 14 amino acids. Based on the CDR3 plus reference TRBV7-7 and TRBJ2-2, the full variable domain is GAGVSQSPRYKVTKRGQDVTLRCDPISSHATLYWYQQALGQGPEFLTYFNYEAQPDKSGLPSDRFSAERPEGSISTLTIQRTEQRDSAMYRCASSFAGYTGELFFGEGSRLTVL.

The CDR3 sequence is CSAGGQGSEPLHF. CDR3 bases: TGCAGTGCCGGCGGACAGGGGTCCGAACCCCTCCACTTT. The rearrangement links TRBV20-1 to TRBJ1-6; 9 bases are a match to TRBD1. Germline V gene sequence: CDR1 DFQATT, CDR2 SNEGSKA (reference sequence). V lost 6 bases, J lost 12 bases, and 9 bases stayed unmatched. This CDR3 contains 13 residues.

This clonotype was seen repeatedly, ten times or more. This chain connects TRBV12-3 or TRBV12-4 to TRBJ2-7; 12 bases agree with TRBD2. J gave up 3 bases and V 7 bases, and 4 bases lay outside the gene matches. This CDR3 has 14 residues. The CDR3 sequence: CASTPGLAGYEQYF. For the CDR3, the DNA is TGTGCCAGCACCCCGGGACTAGCGGGCTACGAGCAGTACTTC.

This clonotype was observed a handful of times. V gene TRBV7-8 combines with J gene TRBJ1-5; 11 bases map to TRBD1. Trimming cost V 0 bases and J 7 bases; bases outside gene matches: 8. Germline CDR1 and CDR2: SGHVS and FQNEAQ. The CDR3 contains 17 residues. The CDR3 nucleotides are TGTGCCAGCAGCTTAGCGCAATTTGGGACAGGGGGGCAGCCCCAGCATTTT. It specifies CASSLAQFGTGGQPQHF.

This rearrangement joins TRBV20-1 to TRBJ1-5; D gene ambiguous. V gave up 6 bases and J gave up 7 bases, with 13 bases separating them. CDR1 DFQATT and CDR2 SNEGSKA come from the germline V gene (reference sequence). The CDR3 is made up of 12 amino acids. In DNA, the CDR3 is TGCAGTGCCCGGAAGGAGTCACAGCCCCAGCATTTT. Amino acid sequence: CSARKESQPQHF.

The gene calls are TRBV6-5 and TRBJ2-7; D remains ambiguous. The CDR3 spans 14 residues. Germline CDR1 MNHEY, CDR2 SVGAGI. V dropped 2 bases and J dropped 2 bases, with 10 bases sitting between them. The CDR3 loop reads CASSYIAETYEQYF. The CDR3 DNA sequence: TGTGCCAGCAGTTACATAGCTGAAACCTACGAGCAGTACTTC.

The chain couples TRBV18 to TRBJ2-7; D uncertain. The V gene lost 6 bases and the J gene lost 0 bases, with 9 bases spanning the gap. The CDR3 is 13 amino acids. Germline CDR1 reads KGHSH; CDR2 reads LQKENI. For the CDR3, the DNA is TGTGCCAGCTCCACTCTTATCTCCTACGAGCAGTACTTC. Residues: CASSTLISYEQYF.

This clonotype was found a few times. The chain couples TRBV21-1 to TRBJ2-5; whether TRBD2, the table's D call, matches the DNA was not checked. TRBV21-1 is listed as a pseudogene. This CDR3 is built from 15 residues. CDR3: CASSKAWLGGGTQYF. As DNA, the CDR3 is TGTGCCAGCAGCAAAGCGTGGCTGGGAGGAGGGACCCAGTACTTC.

The rearrangement joins TRBV6-1 to TRBJ2-1; D possibly corresponds to TRBD2 (6 bases). The V gene's germline CDR1 is MNHNS and CDR2 SASEGT. V was cut by 2 bases and J by 0 bases, with 14 bases left in between. This CDR3 has 17 residues. In DNA form, the CDR3 reads TGTGCCAGCAGTGAATGGTCTCACGGGAGCTCCTACAATGAGCAGTTCTTC. Its protein is CASSEWSHGSSYNEQFF.

This clonotype was counted between two and nine times. This chain links TRBV6-1 with TRBJ1-6; 9 bases are shared with TRBD1. There are 17 residues in the CDR3. J gave up 0 bases and V 6 bases, and 6 bases lay outside the gene matches. Germline lookup yields CDR1 MNHNS and CDR2 SASEGT. CDR3 sequence (DNA): TGTGCCAGCAGCAACAGGGGGCGAAACTCCTATAATTCACCCCTCCACTTT. Protein sequence: CASSNRGRNSYNSPLHF.

The V gene is TRBV20-1, the J gene TRBJ2-3; 8 nucleotides match TRBD1. Germline values: CDR1 DFQATT, CDR2 SNEGSKA (reference sequence). Trimming took 4 bases from V and 2 from J; bases not matched to a gene: 2. The CDR3 is 13 residues long. The CDR3 sequence: CSAMTGVTDTQYF. CDR3 in DNA: TGCAGTGCTATGACAGGGGTCACAGATACGCAGTATTTT.

This clonotype was counted only a few times. The J gene is TRBJ2-7, the V gene TRBV5-5; 9 bases are shared with TRBD2. J was trimmed by 6 bases and V by 1 base; bases with no gene match: 8. Looked up from germline, CDR1 is SGHKS and CDR2 is YYEKEE (reference sequence). The CDR3 consists of 15 residues. The CDR3 is CASSLYLAGSAEQYF. CDR3 in DNA: TGTGCCAGCAGCTTGTACCTAGCGGGATCGGCCGAGCAGTACTTC.

The chain has TRBV12-3 or TRBV12-4 and TRBJ2-3, with 7 bases aligning to TRBD1. J gave up 3 bases and V 1 base, and 4 bases lay outside the gene matches. The CDR3 sequence is 15 residues long. CDR3: CASSLGGQKTDTQYF. In DNA, the CDR3 is TGTGCCAGCAGTTTAGGGGGACAGAAGACAGATACGCAGTATTTT.

J is TRBJ2-7 and V is TRBV7-3; 11 positions agree with TRBD2. The V and J ends lost 1 base and 5 bases, in that order; junction bases with no gene match: 4. This CDR3 is built from 15 residues. The germline CDR1 and CDR2 sequences are SGHTA and FQGTGA. CDR3 protein: CASSLKLAGVHEQYF. The CDR3 DNA reads TGTGCCAGCAGCTTAAAACTAGCGGGAGTCCACGAGCAGTACTTC.